The TCR beta chain described here comes from a study of T cell repertoires in cytomegalovirus infection. Overall study context: The authors relied on CMV epitopes, both recently identified HLA-C-restricted and well-studied HLA-B-restricted. The public TCR beta signatures pointed to both CMV infection and matching HLA type. General study results and limits: Frequencies of public TCR beta families were cumulated, and this identified carriers of CMV plus the relevant HLA.

TCRdb re-called the reads through MiXCR, storing one row per CDR3 protein. The data contain approximately 470,000 distinct CDR3 sequences, about two fifths of them singletons. The germline CDR1 and CDR2 sequences are SSHAT and FNYEAQ (reference sequence). The V gene end was trimmed by 5 bases and the J gene end by 5 bases; junction bases not matched to a gene: 5. This CDR3 has 14 amino acids. Concerning this clonotype itself: Its specificity is not known.

The clonotype was recovered from a human donor in good health (CMV status not recorded). Some clones in this sample may be carry-over from other donors' samples. The specimen was cultured PBMCs, collected from culture after CMV antigen stimulation. The chain uses TRBV7-7 and TRBJ2-1, with 8 positions matching TRBD2. The CDR3 DNA sequence: TGTGCCAGCAGCGATACACTAGCGGACAATGAGCAGTTCTTC. It yields the protein CASSDTLADNEQFF.